This T cell receptor (beta chain) comes out of a study of Graves' ophthalmopathy and Graves' hyperthyroidism. Findings and caveats of the study: The model forecast ophthalmopathy progression, reaching roughly 71% sensitivity and about 72% specificity.

Relative to its sample, this clonotype is medium-sized. Its antigen is undetermined. The PBMCs originated from roughly 11 ml of fresh peripheral blood. Trimming cost V 2 bases and J 0 bases, with 6 bases left between them. The CDR3 contains 15 residues. CDR1 is SGHRS and CDR2 is YFSETQ in the germline V gene. Researchers took RNA transcripts and amplified TCR beta CDR3 regions from them. Second-round multiplex PCR came after a first-round RT-PCR that employed HTBI primers. One entry per CDR3 protein, called by TCRdb with MiXCR from the multiplex PCR reads. The table lists 23,000 or so distinct CDR3 sequences, almost 50% of them singletons.

The rearrangement joins TRBV5-1 to TRBJ1-6; D not resolved. This TCR derives from an adult woman with stable Graves' hyperthyroidism. Sequenced: peripheral blood. Here the CDR3 reads CASSLEGSYNSPLHF. CDR3 nucleotides: TGCGCCAGCAGCTTAGAGGGCTCCTATAATTCACCCCTCCACTTT. Variable domain in full (rest from reference TRBV5-1 and TRBJ1-6): KAGVTQTPRYLIKTRGQQVTLSCSPISGHRSVSWYQQTPGQGLQFLFEYFSETQRNKGNFPGRFSGRQFSNSRSEMNVSTLELGDSALYLCASSLEGSYNSPLHFGNGTRLTVT.